The 15 T cell receptor beta chains given below trace back to one sample, sequenced in a study of blood T cells in healthy people across ages. PCR was performed a second time for about 7 to 11 cycles using a sample-barcoded 5' primer and a J-beta primer mix. In TCRdb, the 5' RACE reads were re-called with MiXCR into one record per CDR3 protein. The sample includes 1.5 million to 1.8 million distinct CDR3 sequences, less than 45% of them seen just once. Sequencing was performed on blood. The source is a woman aged 18 to 35 in good health.

The gene calls are TRBV28 and TRBJ2-1; weak D call: TRBD2 (5 bases). Germline V gene sequence: CDR1 MDHEN, CDR2 SYDVKM. The CDR3 contains 14 residues. Trimming removed 3 bases at V and 8 bases at J, with 14 bases between. CDR3 in DNA: TGTGCCAGCAGTTTCCGGGGAAGGGTCGATGAGCAGTTCTTC. Its translation: CASSFRGRVDEQFF.

The chain recombines TRBV7-9 with TRBJ1-2; TRBD1 aligns across 7 bases. Germline V gives CDR1 SEHNR, CDR2 FQNEAQ (reference sequence). This CDR3 is 16 amino acids long. The V and J ends lost 4 bases and 8 bases, in that order; junction bases with no gene match: 16. The CDR3 DNA reads TGTGCCAGCAGCTCCGACCTGGGACAGTTGGGCCTCGGCTACACCTTC. This sequence encodes CASSSDLGQLGLGYTF.

J is TRBJ1-1 and V is TRBV3-1, with D uncertain. The germline V gene encodes CDR1 LGHDT and CDR2 YNNKEL (reference sequence). CDR3 length: 15 amino acids. The ends were cut back, 0 bases at V and 5 bases at J, with 13 bases in the middle. The CDR3 region is CASSQEAGLGTEAFF. In DNA, the CDR3 is TGTGCCAGCAGCCAAGAAGCAGGCTTGGGTACTGAAGCTTTCTTT. Using reference TRBV3-1 and TRBJ1-1 for the parts outside the CDR3, the full variable domain is DTAVSQTPKYLVTQMGNDKSIKCEQNLGHDTMYWYKQDSKKFLKIMFSYNNKELIINETVPNRFSPKSPDKAHLNLHINSLELGDSAVYFCASSQEAGLGTEAFFGQGTRLTVV.

This chain connects TRBV4-2 to TRBJ2-2; 7 positions match TRBD2. CDR1 is LGHNA, CDR2 YNFKEQ, per germline. V shed 0 bases and J 5 bases; nucleotides not matched to a gene: 6. The CDR3 length is 16 residues. In DNA, the CDR3 is TGTGCCAGCAGCCAAGAACGGGGAGGGAGGACCGGGGAGCTGTTTTTT. Translated: CASSQERGGRTGELFF.

The rearrangement uses TRBV4-2 and TRBJ2-1; D is ambiguous. The ends were cut back, 0 bases at V and 0 bases at J, with 9 bases in the middle. CDR3 length: 16 amino acids. CDR1 is LGHNA and CDR2 is YNFKEQ in the germline V gene. CDR3 nucleotide sequence: TGTGCCAGCAGCCAAGACCGGTTTAGCTCCTACAATGAGCAGTTCTTC. Its translation: CASSQDRFSSYNEQFF.

The J gene is TRBJ1-2, the V gene TRBV3-1; D gene ambiguous. The length of the CDR3 is 14 residues. Trimming removed 1 base from V and 7 bases from J, with 13 bases in between. CDR1 is LGHDT, CDR2 YNNKEL, per germline (reference sequence). This CDR3 is CASSQGEALRGYTF. CDR3 coding DNA: TGTGCCAGCAGCCAAGGAGAGGCTCTCCGTGGCTACACCTTC.

The chain recombines TRBV5-6 with TRBJ1-5, with a possible D match to TRBD1 (6 bases). V lost 3 bases and J 5 bases, leaving 21 bases between the germline ends. CDR3 size: 17 residues. CDR1 and CDR2 from the germline V gene are SGHDT and YYEEEE. The CDR3 protein is CASSSGGLRSLYQPQHF. The CDR3 DNA follows: TGTGCCAGCAGCTCTGGGGGCCTGAGGAGTCTATATCAGCCCCAGCATTTT.

The V and J genes are TRBV29-1 and TRBJ2-5; maybe TRBD1 (5 bases). Germline V gene sequence: CDR1 SQVTM, CDR2 ANQGSEA. The CDR3 length is 12 residues. Trimming pared 6 bases from V and 11 bases from J, leaving 19 bases between. CDR3 sequence: CSVRDRRNEQYF. CDR3 nucleotides: TGCAGCGTCCGCGACAGACGTAATGAGCAGTACTTC. The full variable domain, its missing parts supplied by reference TRBV29-1 and TRBJ2-5, is SAVISQKPSRDICQRGTSLTIQCQVDSQVTMMFWYRQQPGQSLTLIATANQGSEATYESGFVIDKFPISRPNLTFSTLTVSNMSPEDSSIYLCSVRDRRNEQYFGPGTRLLVL.

Ten or more counts support this clonotype. The rearrangement joins TRBV7-2 to TRBJ1-2, with D uncertain. Per germline, CDR1 SGHTA and CDR2 FQGNSA. The CDR3 is 16 residues long. Deletions cut 4 bases from V and 3 bases from J, with 18 bases between. CDR3 sequence reads: CASSSPPEAGYYGYTF. Here the CDR3 DNA reads TGTGCCAGCAGCTCCCCCCCAGAAGCTGGGTACTATGGCTACACCTTC.

This chain uses TRBV6-1 with TRBJ2-7; D is ambiguous. CDR3 length: 15 residues. Trimming removed 3 bases from V and 1 base from J, with 13 bases in between. CDR1 is MNHNS and CDR2 is SASEGT in the germline V gene. The chain's CDR3 is CASSDLQNSSYEQYF. In nucleotides, the CDR3 is TGTGCCAGCAGTGATTTGCAGAACAGTTCCTACGAGCAGTACTTC.

The V gene is TRBV7-2, the J gene TRBJ1-2; TRBD1 matches 7 bases. The J segment lost 8 bases and the V segment lost 6 bases, leaving 9 bases of the junction unmatched. This CDR3 contains 13 residues. Looked up from germline, CDR1 is SGHTA and CDR2 is FQGNSA. The CDR3 sequence is CASRADRHGGYTF. The CDR3 DNA sequence: TGTGCCAGCAGGGCGGACAGGCATGGCGGCTACACCTTC.

The CDR3 DNA reads TGCGCCAGCGGCCCTTCCGGGACAACCTACAATGAGCAGTTCTTC. Encoded protein: CASGPSGTTYNEQFF. The V gene is TRBV4-1, the J gene TRBJ2-1; tentatively, D is TRBD1 (6 bases). Per germline, CDR1 MGHRA and CDR2 YSYEKL. This CDR3 has 15 amino acids. V was clipped by 8 bases and J by 2 bases, with 16 bases between them.

At least ten counts were recorded for this clonotype. The gene calls are TRBV12-3 or TRBV12-4 and TRBJ2-1, with 11 bases matching TRBD2. V trimming: 5 bases; J trimming: 0 bases; junction bases outside the gene matches: 6. The CDR3 spans 17 residues. The CDR3 coding sequence is TGTGCCAGCAGTCCGGGACTAGCGGTACTCTCCTACAATGAGCAGTTCTTC. As protein: CASSPGLAVLSYNEQFF.

This clonotype showed up just once. V is TRBV5-1 and J is TRBJ1-1; D is unclear. V dropped 1 base and J dropped 0 bases, with 10 bases sitting between them. The CDR3 extends over 15 amino acids. CDR1 and CDR2 (germline): SGHRS, YFSETQ. CDR3 loop: CASSLRGVMNTEAFF. The DNA of the CDR3 is TGCGCCAGCAGCTTGCGCGGGGTCATGAACACTGAAGCTTTCTTT.

The CDR3 spells CASSQDPILATNEKLFF. DNA of the CDR3: TGCGCCAGCAGCCAAGACCCTATTCTCGCAACTAATGAAAAACTGTTTTTT. V usage is TRBV4-3 and J usage is TRBJ1-4; no reliable D call. Trimming shortened V by 0 bases and J by 0 bases, and 11 bases separated the two germline ends. This CDR3 spans 17 amino acids. Germline V lookup: CDR1 LGHNA, CDR2 YSLEER.